One sample yielded the 12 T cell receptor beta chains listed below, sequenced in a study of blood T cells in healthy people across ages. Through a sample-barcoded 5' primer and a J-beta primer mix, a second PCR was run for 7 to 11 cycles. MiXCR, run by TCRdb on the 5' RACE reads, gives a single entry per CDR3 protein. The sample yields hundreds of thousands of distinct CDR3 sequences, around 45% seen once. Sequenced: blood. Receptors originate from a woman in her fifties or sixties in good health.

This clonotype was seen more than once but under ten times. V and J are TRBV4-3 and TRBJ2-7; D assignment may be TRBD1 or TRBD2 (5 bases each). Germline assignment: CDR1 LGHNA and CDR2 YSLEER. Trimming pared 2 bases from V and 5 bases from J, leaving 19 bases between. The CDR3 loop spans 16 amino acids. The CDR3 nucleotides read TGCGCCAGCAGCCAAAATACCGGGACGGCCGGGGACGAGCAGTACTTC. Its protein is CASSQNTGTAGDEQYF.

This clonotype has more than one count but fewer than ten. V is TRBV4-3 and J is TRBJ1-2; unclear D gene. CDR1 is LGHNA, CDR2 YSLEER, per germline. This CDR3 is built from 13 residues. V gave up 0 bases and J gave up 8 bases, with 10 bases separating them. As DNA, the CDR3 is TGCGCCAGCAGCCAAGAAGGACCGGGCGGCTACACCTTC. This codes for CASSQEGPGGYTF.

On this clonotype: A junction boundary mismatches the germline segment, possibly from a read error. The CDR3 DNA reads TGCAGTGCGAGAGAGGAGGGAGGTCTCAGCGGCTACACCTTC. Protein: CSAREEGGLSGYTF. The rearrangement links TRBV20-1 to TRBJ1-2; D is undetermined. The length of the CDR3 is 14 residues. Germline assignment: CDR1 DFQATT and CDR2 SNEGSKA (reference sequence).

This rearrangement joins TRBV12-3 or TRBV12-4 to TRBJ2-5, with D perhaps given as TRBD1 or TRBD2 (5 bases each). The CDR3 totals 14 residues. The V end was cut by 6 bases, the J end by 5 bases, with 16 bases between. CDR3 in DNA: TGTGCCAGCAGCCAAAGAGGGGAAGGGGAGACCCAGTACTTC. It specifies CASSQRGEGETQYF.

The chain uses TRBV20-1 and TRBJ2-3, with 11 bases aligning to TRBD2. The CDR3 is 14 amino acids. V was pared by 7 bases and J by 5 bases, with 8 bases of the junction left unmatched. Germline V CDR1 and CDR2: DFQATT, SNEGSKA (reference sequence). As DNA, the CDR3 is TGCAGTGACGTACAACTAGCGGGAGAAGATACGCAGTATTTT. Translation gives CSDVQLAGEDTQYF.

This chain connects TRBV11-2 to TRBJ1-3; D possibly corresponds to TRBD1 (5 bases). V lost 3 bases and J 1 base, leaving 10 bases between the germline ends. The CDR3 covers 15 residues. Germline CDR1 and CDR2: SGHAT and FQNNGV. The CDR3 DNA reads TGTGCCAGCAGCTTCTCGACAGCTTCTGGAAACACCATATATTTT. Protein product: CASSFSTASGNTIYF.

This clonotype was picked up a small number of times. This chain joins TRBV2 and TRBJ2-6, with D perhaps TRBD2 (6 bases). CDR1 is SNHLY, CDR2 FYNNEI, per germline. Trimming left V 7 bases short and J 0 bases short, with 10 bases between. The CDR3 has 15 residues. The CDR3 DNA reads TGTGCCAGCATTGGGGGGTCCTCTGGGGCCAACGTCCTGACTTTC. Translated, it gives CASIGGSSGANVLTF.

This chain connects TRBV29-1 to TRBJ2-1; no reliable D call. Germline V gene data show CDR1 as SQVTM and CDR2 as ANQGSEA. This CDR3 spans 11 amino acids. With 6 bases removed from V and 10 bases from J, the gap between germline ends came to 13 bases. The CDR3 protein is CSVPLIGEQFF. As DNA, the CDR3 is TGCAGCGTGCCCCTAATTGGGGAGCAGTTCTTC.

This clonotype was seen a few times. The chain has TRBV25-1 and TRBJ2-5; tentative D call: TRBD2 (6 bases). The CDR3 runs 15 residues. Germline loops: CDR1 MGHDK, CDR2 SYGVNS. Trimming shortened V by 1 base and J by 5 bases, and 14 bases separated the two germline ends. The CDR3 sequence is CASSELSGGMETQYF. Written as DNA, the CDR3 is TGTGCCAGCAGTGAATTATCGGGCGGGATGGAGACCCAGTACTTC.

This clonotype came up a few times. At one end, the junction sequence differs from germline, possibly due to a read error. This chain connects TRBV7-9 to TRBJ2-4, with 10 bases lining up with TRBD2. In germline, CDR1 is SEHNR, CDR2 FQNEAQ (reference sequence). The CDR3 totals 12 residues. CDR3 coding DNA: TGTGCCAGCAGATTAGCGGGAGGAACCCTGTACTTC. Protein product: CASRLAGGTLYF.

The J gene is TRBJ2-5, the V gene TRBV20-1; D is undetermined. Germline V CDR1 and CDR2: DFQATT, SNEGSKA (reference sequence). The CDR3 extends over 12 amino acids. Between the trimmed V and J ends, which lost 0 bases and 0 bases, there was a span of 2 bases. CDR3 DNA: TGCAGTGCTAGAGACCACCAAGAGACCCAGTACTTC. Its translation: CSARDHQETQYF.

The chain recombines TRBV7-2 with TRBJ2-7; 11 nucleotides match TRBD2. J was trimmed by 5 bases and V by 5 bases; bases with no gene match: 5. Germline CDR1 and CDR2: SGHTA and FQGNSA. The CDR3 contains 14 residues. CDR3 nucleotide sequence: TGTGCCAGCAGCACGGGGGGACTAGCGGACGAGCAGTACTTC. Its protein is CASSTGGLADEQYF. The entire variable domain, with the rest obtained from reference TRBV7-2 and TRBJ2-7, is as follows: GAGVSQSPSNKVTEKGKDVELRCDPISGHTALYWYRQSLGQGLEFLIYFQGNSAPDKSGLPSDRFSAERTGGSVSTLTIQRTQQEDSAVYLCASSTGGLADEQYFGPGTRLTVT.